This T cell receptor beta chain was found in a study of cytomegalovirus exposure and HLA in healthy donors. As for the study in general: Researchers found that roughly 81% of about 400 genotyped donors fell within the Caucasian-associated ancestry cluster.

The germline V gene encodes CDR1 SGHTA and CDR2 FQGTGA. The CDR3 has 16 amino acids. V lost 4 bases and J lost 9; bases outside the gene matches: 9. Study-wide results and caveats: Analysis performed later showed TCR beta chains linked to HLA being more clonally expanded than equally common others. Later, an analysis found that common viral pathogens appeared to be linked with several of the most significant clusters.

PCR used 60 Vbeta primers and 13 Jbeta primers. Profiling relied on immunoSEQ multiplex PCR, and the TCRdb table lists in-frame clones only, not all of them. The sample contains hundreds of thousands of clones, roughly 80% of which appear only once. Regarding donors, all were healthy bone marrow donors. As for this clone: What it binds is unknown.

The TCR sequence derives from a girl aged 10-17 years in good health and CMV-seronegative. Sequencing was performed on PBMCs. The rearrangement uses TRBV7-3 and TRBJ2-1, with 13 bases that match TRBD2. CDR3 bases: TGTGCCAGCAGCTCAACCTCTGGACTAGCGGGGGCTGAGCAGTTCTTC. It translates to CASSSTSGLAGAEQFF.